This T cell receptor (gamma chain) was identified during a study of gamma-delta chains in newborns, infants, children. At the level of the study: Microbial exposure reportedly drives polyclonal innate γδ T cell expansion after birth.

TCRdb redid the clone calls on the reads with CATT. The sample consists of 950 to 1,200 gamma-chain clones, around 48% of them appearing once. Germline V lookup: CDR1 GITISATS, CDR2 ISYDGTV (reference sequence). CDR3 length equals 15 residues. The source material was blood. The V gene reported is TRGV9; the J gene is uncalled. This clonotype was sampled from a child who was a newborn, infant or young child, either healthy, febrile or measles-vaccinated (not recorded which). CDR3 bases: TGTGCCTTGTGGGAGGTGCGGGTGGGCAAAGAAATAAAGGTATTT. It yields the protein CALWEVRVGKEIKVF.